These 21 T cell receptor beta chains came from one sample sequenced in a study of blood T cell repertoires in COVID-19 (TCRdb year 2020). Library preparation employed the immunoSEQ multiplex PCR assay. TCRdb retrieved this table from immuneACCESS and kept in-frame rearrangements only. Not all clones are present; in checked studies, unresolved V genes account for under half, and no reason is known for the remainder. This sample is represented by some 330,000 clones; over 75% of them were singletons. Of the sample, approximately 1.9% falls within the top ten clones. The sequencing sample was made of PBMCs or T cells enriched from blood (not recorded which). The receptors were sampled from a man aged 40-49 years in a cohort exposed to, infected with or recovered from COVID-19 (not recorded which).

The V gene is TRBV7-6, the J gene TRBJ2-3; 8 bases line up with TRBD1. The germline gives CDR1 SGHVS, CDR2 FNYEAQ. The ends lost 4 bases at V and 2 bases at J; junction bases unmatched: 20. This CDR3 contains 20 residues. This CDR3 reads CASSSEDREGGSGYTDTQYF. CDR3 bases: TGTGCCAGCAGCTCCGAGGACAGGGAAGGTGGTAGCGGATACACAGATACGCAGTATTTT.

The rearrangement links TRBV28 to TRBJ1-3; a possible D gene is TRBD1 (6 bases). This CDR3 comprises 17 residues. Germline assignment: CDR1 MDHEN and CDR2 SYDVKM. Trimming left V 6 bases short and J 0 bases short, with 18 bases between. The CDR3 region is CASSAGTDSRSGNTIYF. The CDR3 DNA follows: TGTGCCAGCAGCGCCGGGACGGACAGCCGCTCTGGAAACACCATATATTTT.

The V and J genes are TRBV5-4 and TRBJ2-7, with a weak D call TRBD2 (7 bases). The germline V gene encodes CDR1 SGHNT and CDR2 YYREEE (reference sequence). This CDR3 has 16 amino acids. Trimming took off 4 bases at V and 2 bases at J, with 19 bases between the two ends. The CDR3 bases are TGTGCCAGCAGCCCTGTCGGGGGGACAATCCCCTACGAGCAGTACTTC. Protein: CASSPVGGTIPYEQYF.

V usage is TRBV5-4 and J usage is TRBJ2-3, with 9 bases aligning to TRBD2. CDR1 and CDR2 (germline): SGHNT, YYREEE (reference sequence). CDR3 length equals 16 residues. J gave up 2 bases and V 0 bases, and 4 bases lay outside the gene matches. CDR3 residues: CASSLAAGGNTDTQYF. CDR3 DNA sequence: TGTGCCAGCAGCTTGGCAGCGGGAGGAAACACAGATACGCAGTATTTT.

The gene calls are TRBV21-1 and TRBJ1-1. TRBV21-1 is noted as a pseudogene. The CDR3 has 14 residues. The CDR3 spells CASSKTPAGNEAFF. The CDR3 DNA reads TGTGCCAGCAGCAAAACCCCTGCGGGGAATGAAGCTTTCTTT.

This chain uses TRBV5-4 with TRBJ1-1; D unclear. CDR1 and CDR2 (germline): SGHNT, YYREEE (reference sequence). Trimming left V 0 bases short and J 1 base short, with 10 bases between. CDR3 size: 15 residues. CDR3: CASSLAPTGNTEAFF. The CDR3 DNA sequence: TGTGCCAGCAGCTTGGCCCCCACCGGGAACACTGAAGCTTTCTTT.

Concerning this clone: Other DNA sequences in this specimen translate into the identical CDR3. This chain connects TRBV5-1 to TRBJ2-1, with 7 bases aligning to TRBD2. This CDR3 contains 15 residues. The trim removed 0 bases at V and 3 bases at J, leaving 3 bases unmatched. Germline lookup yields CDR1 SGHRS and CDR2 YFSETQ. The CDR3 bases are TGCGCCAGCAGCTTGGGGCTAGCGGACTACAATGAGCAGTTCTTC. Translated: CASSLGLADYNEQFF.

This clone was detected a few times. The chain joins TRBV18 to TRBJ1-2; D is ambiguous. The V and J ends lost 2 bases and 4 bases respectively, with 11 bases between them. Germline CDR1 and CDR2: KGHSH and LQKENI. The CDR3 runs 14 residues. CDR3 in DNA: TGTGCCAGCTCACCATATGAGGAGCCCTATGGCTACACCTTC. It yields the protein CASSPYEEPYGYTF.

V is TRBV9 and J is TRBJ2-1; 8 bases agree with TRBD1. The CDR3 is 14 residues long. V trimming: 5 bases; J trimming: 7 bases; junction bases outside the gene matches: 8. Germline lookup yields CDR1 SGDLS and CDR2 YYNGEE. The CDR3, as DNA: TGTGCCAGCAGTAGCAGTAGACAGGGGAATGAGCAGTTCTTC. It yields the protein CASSSSRQGNEQFF.

The chain has TRBV5-1 and TRBJ2-7; a possible D gene is TRBD2 (6 bases). The CDR3 consists of 16 residues. The V end lost 0 bases, the J end lost 3 bases, and 16 bases lay between the germline ends. Germline V lookup: CDR1 SGHRS, CDR2 YFSETQ. This chain's CDR3 is CASSLAGGRSYYEQYF. CDR3 DNA sequence: TGCGCCAGCAGCTTGGCCGGGGGACGGTCCTACTACGAGCAGTACTTC.

Only one count was recorded for this clone. The chain uses TRBV5-1 and TRBJ1-1; tentative D call: TRBD1 (5 bases). CDR1 and CDR2 (germline): SGHRS, YFSETQ. The V gene lost 0 bases and the J gene lost 3 bases, with 12 bases spanning the gap. CDR3 length: 15 amino acids. CDR3: CASSLVGPGDTEAFF. The CDR3 nucleotides read TGCGCCAGCAGCTTGGTGGGGCCAGGTGACACTGAAGCTTTCTTT.

This chain links TRBV5-1 with TRBJ2-3, with 9 bases that match TRBD2. Germline assignment: CDR1 SGHRS and CDR2 YFSETQ. This CDR3 is 16 amino acids long. Trimming took 0 bases from V and 4 from J; bases not matched to a gene: 6. The CDR3 spells CASSLAGGRAPDTQYF. In DNA, the CDR3 is TGCGCCAGCAGCTTGGCGGGCGGGAGGGCCCCAGATACGCAGTATTTT.

CDR3 DNA sequence: TGTGCCAGCAGTGAAGGACAGGCCTGGAATCAGCCCCAGCATTTT. This translates into CASSEGQAWNQPQHF. V gene TRBV6-1 combines with J gene TRBJ1-5, with TRBD1 as a possible D gene (6 bases). This CDR3 is 15 amino acids long. Per the germline V gene, CDR1 is MNHNS and CDR2 is SASEGT. The V and J ends lost 1 base and 4 bases respectively, with 11 bases between them.

The rearrangement uses TRBV6-5 and TRBJ1-4; maybe TRBD1 (5 bases). The ends were cut back, 4 bases at V and 7 bases at J, with 19 bases in the middle. This CDR3 region has 16 residues. Germline V gene sequence: CDR1 MNHEY, CDR2 SVGAGI. CDR3 bases: TGTGCCAGCAGTTCCGCGGGGAAAATGAGGGGTGAAAAACTGTTTTTT. Translation gives CASSSAGKMRGEKLFF.

V and J are TRBV6-5 and TRBJ1-6, with TRBD1 identical over 7 bases. CDR3 size: 16 residues. Germline values: CDR1 MNHEY, CDR2 SVGAGI. Unmatched junction bases numbered 7, after V lost 0 bases and J lost 8 bases. The CDR3 sequence is CASSYSGTDLYSPLHF. CDR3 coding DNA: TGTGCCAGCAGTTACTCCGGGACAGACCTATATTCACCCCTCCACTTT.

The chain recombines TRBV7-9 with TRBJ2-1, with D maybe TRBD2 (6 bases). The CDR3 sequence is 16 residues long. V was pared by 1 base and J by 0 bases, with 10 bases between. Germline CDR1 and CDR2: SEHNR and FQNEAQ (reference sequence). The CDR3 sequence: CASSLEVGGSYNEQFF. CDR3 DNA sequence: TGTGCCAGCAGCTTAGAGGTGGGAGGCTCCTACAATGAGCAGTTCTTC. Looking up the rest from reference TRBV7-9 and TRBJ2-1 gives the full variable domain: DTGVSQNPRHKITKRGQNVTFRCDPISEHNRLYWYRQTLGQGPEFLTYFQNEAQLEKSRLLSDRFSAERPKGSFSTLEIQRTEQGDSAMYLCASSLEVGGSYNEQFFGPGTRLTVL.

The V call is TRBV19, the J call TRBJ2-1, with 10 bases lining up with TRBD2. The CDR3 totals 16 residues. Germline V lookup: CDR1 LNHDA, CDR2 SQIVND (reference sequence). V shed 3 bases, J shed 4 bases, and the junction held 6 bases outside the gene matches. The CDR3 bases are TGTGCCAGTAGTATGCCGAGCGGGAGGGATTACAATGAGCAGTTCTTC. It yields the protein CASSMPSGRDYNEQFF.

This clone was observed a handful of times. This same CDR3 is encoded by further DNA sequences in the sample. The rearrangement joins TRBV19 to TRBJ2-1; the match to TRBD2 covers 8 bases. V gave up 3 bases and J gave up 4 bases; unmatched junction bases: 8. Germline V lookup: CDR1 LNHDA, CDR2 SQIVND (reference sequence). The CDR3 is 16 residues long. The chain's CDR3 is CASSIGGTRPYNEQFF. Written as DNA, the CDR3 is TGTGCCAGTAGTATTGGCGGGACTAGACCTTACAATGAGCAGTTCTTC.

The CDR3 nucleotides read TGTGCCAGCAGTGGACAGGGCGGTCAGCCCCAGCATTTT. It is translated as CASSGQGGQPQHF. V gene TRBV6-6 combines with J gene TRBJ1-5; 8 bases are shared with TRBD1. The CDR3 is made up of 13 amino acids. Germline-derived CDR1 and CDR2 are MNHNY and SVGAGI (reference sequence). J gave up 6 bases and V 5 bases, and 3 bases lay outside the gene matches.

This clone showed up just a few times. The V call is TRBV7-3, the J call TRBJ1-5, with D uncertain. CDR1 is SGHTA, CDR2 FQGTGA, per germline. This CDR3 region has 13 residues. V was pared by 4 bases and J by 6 bases, with 10 bases between. CDR3 sequence: CASSSAAGQPQHF. CDR3 in DNA: TGTGCCAGCAGCTCCGCTGCGGGTCAGCCCCAGCATTTT.

The J gene is TRBJ1-2, the V gene TRBV7-9, with 9 bases lining up with TRBD1. Germline CDR1 reads SEHNR; CDR2 reads FQNEAQ (reference sequence). CDR3 length: 15 amino acids. V was pared by 0 bases and J by 5 bases, with 4 bases of the junction left unmatched. Here the CDR3 DNA reads TGTGCCAGCAGCTTAGCTTCGGACAGGGGTTATGGCTACACCTTC. It specifies CASSLASDRGYGYTF.